This T cell receptor beta chain was profiled in a study of cytomegalovirus exposure and HLA in healthy donors. Looking at the study overall: The study's early data release held tens of millions of unique TCRs from HLA-typed donors.

Germline CDR1 is KGHSH and CDR2 is LQKENI. The V gene lost 2 bases and the J gene lost 4 bases, with 8 bases spanning the gap. This CDR3 comprises 13 residues. Amplification used 60 Vbeta primers and 13 Jbeta primers. Sequenced by immunoSEQ multiplex PCR; TCRdb stores in-frame clones only, minus some. The sample's table shows approximately 72,000 clones. Comment on this clone: Its specificity is unknown.

The study, taken as a whole, reports: Investigators reported more than 150 TCR beta chains as tied to cytomegalovirus. Researchers reported from a later analysis that most CMV-associated TCR beta chains appeared HLA-restricted.

This receptor was taken from a woman in her forties in good health and CMV-seropositive. This chain links TRBV18 with TRBJ1-2, with D possibly TRBD1 on 5 matching bases. Sequencing was done on a sample of PBMCs. The CDR3 protein is CASSPTGAYGYTF. In DNA, the CDR3 is TGTGCCAGCTCACCAACTGGGGCCTATGGCTACACCTTC.